This TCR beta chain was observed in a study of T cells after yellow fever vaccination. The study, taken as a whole, reports: Only a minor proportion of clonotypes was detected across both CD4 and CD8 compartments.

Worth noting for this clonotype: No antigen is known for it.

Trimming took off 4 bases at V and 2 bases at J, with 16 bases between the two ends. The germline CDR1 and CDR2 sequences are MDHEN and SYDVKM. This CDR3 has 16 residues. TCRdb fed the 5' RACE reads into MiXCR, producing one record per CDR3 protein. The data hold some 300,000 distinct CDR3 sequences, with 7.5% to 9.5% observed a single time. Specimen: CD4+ T cells sorted from PBMCs, collected 5 days after the yellow fever booster vaccination. The receptor's source is a man between 18 and 29 years old who received the YFV17D yellow fever vaccine. This chain links TRBV28 with TRBJ2-3; D might be TRBD1 (6 bases). The CDR3 DNA follows: TGTGCCAGCAGTTATGTGACAGGATTCTACACAGATACGCAGTATTTT. It translates to CASSYVTGFYTDTQYF.